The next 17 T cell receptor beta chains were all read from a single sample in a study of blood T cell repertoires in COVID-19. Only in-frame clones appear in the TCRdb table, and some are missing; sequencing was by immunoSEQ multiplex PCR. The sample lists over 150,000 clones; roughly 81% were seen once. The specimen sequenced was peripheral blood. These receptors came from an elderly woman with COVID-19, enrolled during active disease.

CDR3 in amino acids: CASSSRTGNEQYF. The CDR3 DNA reads as TGTGCCAGCAGCTCCAGGACAGGGAACGAGCAGTACTTC. This chain uses TRBV13 with TRBJ2-7; TRBD1 matches at 8 bases. Germline lookup yields CDR1 PRHDT and CDR2 FYEKMQ (reference sequence). After removal of 4 bases from V and 5 bases from J, the junction contained 4 bases not matched to a gene. CDR3 length: 13 amino acids.

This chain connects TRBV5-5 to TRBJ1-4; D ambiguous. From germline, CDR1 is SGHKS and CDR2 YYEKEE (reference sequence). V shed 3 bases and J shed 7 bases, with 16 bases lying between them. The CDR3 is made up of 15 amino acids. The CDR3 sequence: CASSSSTGKSEKLFF. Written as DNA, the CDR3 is TGTGCCAGCAGCTCCTCAACCGGGAAGAGTGAAAAACTGTTTTTT.

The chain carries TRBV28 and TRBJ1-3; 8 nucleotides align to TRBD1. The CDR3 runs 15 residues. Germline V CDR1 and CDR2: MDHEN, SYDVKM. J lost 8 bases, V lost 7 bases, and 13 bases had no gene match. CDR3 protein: CASITSGGSMDTIYF. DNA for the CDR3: TGTGCCAGCATTACATCAGGGGGCTCAATGGACACCATATATTTT.

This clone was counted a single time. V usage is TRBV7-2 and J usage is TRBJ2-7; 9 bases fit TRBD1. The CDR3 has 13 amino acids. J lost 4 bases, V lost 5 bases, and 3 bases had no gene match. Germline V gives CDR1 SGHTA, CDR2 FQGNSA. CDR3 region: CASSTGGEYEQYF. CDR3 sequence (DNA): TGTGCCAGCAGCACAGGGGGCGAATACGAGCAGTACTTC.

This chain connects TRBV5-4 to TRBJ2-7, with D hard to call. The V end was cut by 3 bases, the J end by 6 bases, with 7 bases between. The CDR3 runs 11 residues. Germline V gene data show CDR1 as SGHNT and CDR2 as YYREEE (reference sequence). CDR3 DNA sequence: TGTGCCAGCAGCTCCTTCAGCGAGCAGTACTTC. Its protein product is CASSSFSEQYF.

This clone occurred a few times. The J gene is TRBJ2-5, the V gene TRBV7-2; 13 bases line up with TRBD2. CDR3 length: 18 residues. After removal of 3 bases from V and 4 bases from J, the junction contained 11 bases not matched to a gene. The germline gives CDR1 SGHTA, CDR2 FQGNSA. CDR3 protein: CASSLGGTSGARGETQYF. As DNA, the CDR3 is TGTGCCAGCAGCTTGGGCGGGACTAGCGGGGCTAGAGGAGAGACCCAGTACTTC.

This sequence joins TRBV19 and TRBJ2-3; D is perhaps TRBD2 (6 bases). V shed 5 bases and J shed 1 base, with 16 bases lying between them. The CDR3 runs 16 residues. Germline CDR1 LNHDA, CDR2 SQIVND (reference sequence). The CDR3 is CASSPDYPSRTDTQYF. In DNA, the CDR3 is TGTGCCAGTAGTCCGGACTACCCCTCTCGCACAGATACGCAGTATTTT.

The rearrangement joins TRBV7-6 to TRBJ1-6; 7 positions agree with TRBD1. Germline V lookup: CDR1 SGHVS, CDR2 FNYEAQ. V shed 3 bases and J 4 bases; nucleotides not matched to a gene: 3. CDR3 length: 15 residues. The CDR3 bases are TGTGCCAGCAGCTTGGGACAGTCGTATAATTCACCCCTCCACTTT. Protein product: CASSLGQSYNSPLHF.

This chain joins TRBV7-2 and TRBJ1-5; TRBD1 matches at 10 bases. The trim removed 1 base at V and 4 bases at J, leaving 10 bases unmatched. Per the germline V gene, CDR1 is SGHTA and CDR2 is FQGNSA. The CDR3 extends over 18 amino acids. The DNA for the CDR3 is TGTGCCAGCAGCTTAGGGACAGGGGGGACATTGGGGAATCAGCCCCAGCATTTT. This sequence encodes CASSLGTGGTLGNQPQHF.

The CDR3 nucleotides are TGTGCCAGCAGCGGTTTGGGCCCCTACAATGAGCAGTTCTTC. Translation: CASSGLGPYNEQFF. This chain connects TRBV9 to TRBJ2-1; D remains ambiguous. This CDR3 spans 14 amino acids. Trimming cost V 3 bases and J 2 bases, with 9 bases left between them. Germline CDR1 SGDLS, CDR2 YYNGEE.

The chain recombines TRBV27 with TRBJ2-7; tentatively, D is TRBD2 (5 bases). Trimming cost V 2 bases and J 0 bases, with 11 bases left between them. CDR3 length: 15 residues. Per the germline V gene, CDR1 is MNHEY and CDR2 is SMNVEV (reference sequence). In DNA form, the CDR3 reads TGTGCCAGCAGTTTAAACAGAGGGAGCTCCTACGAGCAGTACTTC. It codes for CASSLNRGSSYEQYF.

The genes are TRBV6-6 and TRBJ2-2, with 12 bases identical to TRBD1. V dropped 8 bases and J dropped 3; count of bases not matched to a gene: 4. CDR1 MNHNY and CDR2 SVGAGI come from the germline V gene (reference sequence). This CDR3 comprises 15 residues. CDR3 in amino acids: CASAGTGGHTGELFF. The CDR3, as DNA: TGTGCCAGCGCCGGGACAGGGGGCCACACCGGGGAGCTGTTTTTT.

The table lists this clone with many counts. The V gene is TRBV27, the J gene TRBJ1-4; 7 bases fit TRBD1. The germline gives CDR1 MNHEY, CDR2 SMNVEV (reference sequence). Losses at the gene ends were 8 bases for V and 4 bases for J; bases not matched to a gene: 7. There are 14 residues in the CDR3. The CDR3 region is CASGTAQDNEKLFF. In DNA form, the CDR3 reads TGTGCCAGCGGGACAGCCCAGGATAATGAAAAACTGTTTTTT. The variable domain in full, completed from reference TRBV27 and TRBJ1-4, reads EAQVTQNPRYLITVTGKKLTVTCSQNMNHEYMSWYRQDPGLGLRQIYYSMNVEVTDKGDVPEGYKVSRKEKRNFPLILESPSPNQTSLYFCASGTAQDNEKLFFGSGTQLSVL.

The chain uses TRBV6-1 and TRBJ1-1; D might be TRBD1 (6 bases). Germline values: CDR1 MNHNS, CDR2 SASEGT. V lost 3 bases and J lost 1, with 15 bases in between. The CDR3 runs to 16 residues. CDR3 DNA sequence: TGTGCCAGCAGTGATTTTGGGGGCATATCGAACACTGAAGCTTTCTTT. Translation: CASSDFGGISNTEAFF.

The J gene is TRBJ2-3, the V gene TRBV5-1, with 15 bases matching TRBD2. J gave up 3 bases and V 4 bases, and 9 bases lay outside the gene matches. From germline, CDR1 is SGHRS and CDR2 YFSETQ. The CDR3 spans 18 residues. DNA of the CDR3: TGCGCCAGCAGCCCCGGGACTAGCGGGAGGCCGGGGACAGATACGCAGTATTTT. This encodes CASSPGTSGRPGTDTQYF.

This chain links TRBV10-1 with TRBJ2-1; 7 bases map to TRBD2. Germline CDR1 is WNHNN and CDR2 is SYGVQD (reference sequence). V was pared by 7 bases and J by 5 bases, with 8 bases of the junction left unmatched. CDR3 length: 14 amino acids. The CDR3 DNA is TGCGCCAGCACCGGATCCGCGGGGGACAATGAGCAGTTCTTC. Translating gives CASTGSAGDNEQFF.

CDR3 sequence reads: CASRQGWSYGYTF. DNA for the CDR3: TGTGCCAGCAGGCAGGGGTGGAGCTATGGCTACACCTTC. The chain combines TRBV27 with TRBJ1-2; tentative D call: TRBD1 (6 bases). The CDR3 consists of 13 residues. CDR1 MNHEY and CDR2 SMNVEV come from the germline V gene (reference sequence). Trimming removed 6 bases at V and 4 bases at J, with 12 bases between.